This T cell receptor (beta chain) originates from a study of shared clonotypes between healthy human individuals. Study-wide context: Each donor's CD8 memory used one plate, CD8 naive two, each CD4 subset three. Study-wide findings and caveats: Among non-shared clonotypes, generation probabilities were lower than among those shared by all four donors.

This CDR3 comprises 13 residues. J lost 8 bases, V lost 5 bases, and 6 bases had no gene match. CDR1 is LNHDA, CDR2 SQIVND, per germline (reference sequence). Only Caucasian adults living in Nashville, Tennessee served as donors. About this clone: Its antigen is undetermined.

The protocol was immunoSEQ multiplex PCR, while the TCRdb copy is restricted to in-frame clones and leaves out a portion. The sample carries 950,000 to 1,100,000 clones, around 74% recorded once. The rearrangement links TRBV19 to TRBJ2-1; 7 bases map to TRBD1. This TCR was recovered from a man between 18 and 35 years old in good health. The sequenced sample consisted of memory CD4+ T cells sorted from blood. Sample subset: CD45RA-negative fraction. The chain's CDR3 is CASSFTGEHEQFF. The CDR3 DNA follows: TGTGCCAGTAGTTTTACAGGGGAACATGAGCAGTTCTTC.